These 14 T cell receptor beta chains originate from one sample sequenced in a study of immune cell composition in non-small cell lung cancer. Assay: immunoSEQ multiplex PCR; the TCRdb copy retains only in-frame clones and omits some. The sample consists of roughly 4,400 clones, roughly three quarters of them appearing once. Sample: lung tumor tissue. These receptors all come from a human donor with non-small cell lung cancer.

V and J are TRBV7-9 and TRBJ2-6; 10 bases align to TRBD2. The CDR3 consists of 17 residues. J gave up 0 bases and V 5 bases, and 4 bases lay outside the gene matches. The germline V gene encodes CDR1 SEHNR and CDR2 FQNEAQ (reference sequence). The CDR3 coding sequence is TGTGCCAGCAGCCGGGGACTAGCGAGCTCTGGGGCCAACGTCCTGACTTTC. Protein: CASSRGLASSGANVLTF.

This clone showed up just once. The chain links TRBV28 to TRBJ2-7; 9 bases fit TRBD1. The junction had 15 bases not matched to a gene; V was cut back by 7 bases and J by 2 bases. In germline, CDR1 is MDHEN, CDR2 SYDVKM. CDR3 length: 17 residues. The CDR3 reads CASTPVARQGGPYEQYF. The CDR3 nucleotides are TGTGCCAGCACTCCGGTCGCCCGACAGGGGGGCCCCTACGAGCAGTACTTC.

This rearrangement joins TRBV4-3 to TRBJ2-7; the D is unclear. Trimming pared 0 bases from V and 3 bases from J, leaving 18 bases between. There are 17 residues in the CDR3. CDR1 is LGHNA, CDR2 YSLEER, per germline. CDR3 in DNA: TGCGCCAGCAGCCAAGATCAAGGCAGGTCGCTTGGCTACGAGCAGTACTTC. Amino acids: CASSQDQGRSLGYEQYF.

The CDR3 loop reads CASSLGQGQTPLHF. In DNA, the CDR3 is TGCGCCAGCAGCTTGGGACAGGGTCAGACACCCCTCCACTTT. The V gene is TRBV5-1, the J gene TRBJ1-6, with TRBD1 matching over 7 bases. The length of the CDR3 is 14 residues. The V and J ends lost 0 bases and 11 bases, in that order; junction bases with no gene match: 5. Germline lookup yields CDR1 SGHRS and CDR2 YFSETQ.

The gene calls are TRBV4-3 and TRBJ1-6; a possible D gene is TRBD1 (5 bases). The V end was cut by 0 bases, the J end by 4 bases, with 13 bases between. This CDR3 comprises 17 residues. The V gene's germline CDR1 is LGHNA and CDR2 YSLEER. The CDR3 loop is CASSQDPLTVYNSPLHF. The CDR3 coding sequence is TGCGCCAGCAGCCAAGATCCCCTGACAGTTTATAATTCACCCCTCCACTTT.

The chain links TRBV7-2 to TRBJ2-5; possibly TRBD1 for D (5 bases). The V gene's germline CDR1 is SGHTA and CDR2 FQGNSA. The CDR3 spans 14 residues. V was pared by 5 bases and J by 4 bases, with 14 bases between. The CDR3 loop reads CASSPGPGRETQYF. CDR3 in DNA: TGTGCCAGCAGCCCCGGCCCAGGGCGAGAGACCCAGTACTTC.

This chain joins TRBV6-5 and TRBJ1-3, with 8 bases lining up with TRBD1. CDR1 is MNHEY and CDR2 is SVGAGI in the germline V gene. The junction had 7 bases not matched to a gene; V was cut back by 6 bases and J by 3 bases. This CDR3 has 15 residues. CDR3 bases: TGTGCCAGCAGCCCGGACAGGGCGAGTGGAAACACCATATATTTT. Protein sequence: CASSPDRASGNTIYF.

The rearrangement links TRBV5-4 to TRBJ2-5; tentatively, D is TRBD2 (5 bases). The CDR3 is 14 residues long. Germline CDR1 and CDR2: SGHNT and YYREEE (reference sequence). V lost 0 bases to trimming and J lost 4 bases, with 10 bases between them. CDR3 amino acids: CASSLGLAGETQYF. The CDR3 DNA sequence: TGTGCCAGCAGCTTGGGGCTAGCCGGAGAGACCCAGTACTTC. Together with reference TRBV5-4 and TRBJ2-5, the CDR3 gives the full variable domain: ETGVTQSPTHLIKTRGQQVTLRCSSQSGHNTVSWYQQALGQGPQFIFQYYREEENGRGNFPPRFSGLQFPNYSSELNVNALELDDSALYLCASSLGLAGETQYFGPGTRLLVL.

This clone was counted a single time. This sequence joins TRBV11-3 and TRBJ2-5; 7 bases align to TRBD2. Germline V gene lookup returns CDR1 SGHNT and CDR2 YENEEA. This CDR3 contains 16 residues. The V segment lost 5 bases and the J segment 1 base; nucleotides outside the gene matches: 10. As DNA, the CDR3 is TGTGCCAGCAGCCCCGGTGGGGGGGATTTCCAAGAGACCCAGTACTTC. It translates to CASSPGGGDFQETQYF.

The chain recombines TRBV5-1 with TRBJ2-5; TRBD2 might be the D (6 bases). Per the germline V gene, CDR1 is SGHRS and CDR2 is YFSETQ. V shed 0 bases and J shed 0 bases, with 9 bases lying between them. The CDR3 is made up of 15 amino acids. The CDR3, as DNA: TGCGCCAGCAGCTTGGTGGGGGGAAACCAAGAGACCCAGTACTTC. Translating it yields CASSLVGGNQETQYF.

The rearrangement joins TRBV5-6 to TRBJ1-2; possible D gene TRBD1, 5 bases. The CDR3 spans 19 residues. Between the trimmed V and J ends, which lost 4 bases and 8 bases, there was a span of 33 bases. Looked up from germline, CDR1 is SGHDT and CDR2 is YYEEEE. Here the CDR3 reads CASSILSPSLGAVIRGYTF. The CDR3, as DNA: TGTGCCAGCAGCATATTATCCCCCTCTCTAGGGGCAGTCATCCGAGGCTACACCTTC.

This clone showed up just a few times. The J gene is TRBJ2-7, the V gene TRBV6-5, with 10 bases that match TRBD1. Trimming took 6 bases from V and 10 from J; bases not matched to a gene: 9. The CDR3 totals 13 residues. Germline CDR1 MNHEY, CDR2 SVGAGI. The DNA of the CDR3 is TGTGCCAGCAGGATGACAGGGGGCGCTTCTCAGTACTTC. Its protein is CASRMTGGASQYF.

This chain joins TRBV6-1 and TRBJ2-7; no clear D gene. This CDR3 has 13 residues. The germline gives CDR1 MNHNS, CDR2 SASEGT. V was cut by 0 bases and J by 4 bases, with 7 bases left in between. CDR3 coding DNA: TGTGCCAGCAGTGAAGCCAACAGATACGAGCAGTACTTC. Translation gives CASSEANRYEQYF.

The sample holds one count of this clone. This chain uses TRBV7-2 with TRBJ1-1; D gene ambiguous. The CDR3 runs 14 residues. Trimming removed 0 bases at V and 1 base at J, with 6 bases between. Per the germline V gene, CDR1 is SGHTA and CDR2 is FQGNSA. The CDR3 sequence: CASSLAAANTEAFF. CDR3 DNA: TGTGCCAGCAGCTTAGCAGCGGCGAACACTGAAGCTTTCTTT.